This T cell receptor (beta chain) was captured in a study of cytomegalovirus exposure and HLA in healthy donors. Study as a whole: The 120 validation repertoires used the same platform as the roughly 670 first-cohort repertoires (as reported by a later analysis).

This clone was recorded only once. Clones were read by immunoSEQ multiplex PCR, and TCRdb kept only the in-frame ones, dropping some. The data show about 250,000 clones, more than 75% seen once. V was trimmed by 6 bases and J by 0 bases, leaving 14 bases between them. The germline V gene has CDR1 SNHLY and CDR2 FYNNEI. The CDR3 extends over 15 amino acids. The V and J genes are TRBV2 and TRBJ1-1, with D perhaps TRBD1 (6 bases). The sequenced sample was PBMCs. The TCR was taken from a man aged 18 to 30 in good health and CMV-seropositive. The CDR3 protein is CASRRRGALNTEAFF. The CDR3 coding sequence is TGTGCCAGCAGGCGCCGGGGGGCGTTGAACACTGAAGCTTTCTTT. Based on the CDR3 plus reference TRBV2 and TRBJ1-1, the full variable domain is EPEVTQTPSHQVTQMGQEVILRCVPISNHLYFYWYRQILGQKVEFLVSFYNNEISEKSEIFDDQFSVERPDGSNFTLKIRSTKLEDSAMYFCASRRRGALNTEAFFGQGTRLTVV.